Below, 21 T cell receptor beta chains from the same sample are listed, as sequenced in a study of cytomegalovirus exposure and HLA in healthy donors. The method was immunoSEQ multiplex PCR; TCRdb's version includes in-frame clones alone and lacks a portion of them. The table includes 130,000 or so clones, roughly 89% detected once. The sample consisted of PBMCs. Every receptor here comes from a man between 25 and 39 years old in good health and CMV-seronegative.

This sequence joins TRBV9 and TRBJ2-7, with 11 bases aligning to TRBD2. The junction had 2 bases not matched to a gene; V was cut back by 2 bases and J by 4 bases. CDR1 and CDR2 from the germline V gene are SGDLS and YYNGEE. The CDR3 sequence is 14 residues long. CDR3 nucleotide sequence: TGTGCCAGCAGCGTGGCTAGCGGGAGGTACGAGCAGTACTTC. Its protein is CASSVASGRYEQYF.

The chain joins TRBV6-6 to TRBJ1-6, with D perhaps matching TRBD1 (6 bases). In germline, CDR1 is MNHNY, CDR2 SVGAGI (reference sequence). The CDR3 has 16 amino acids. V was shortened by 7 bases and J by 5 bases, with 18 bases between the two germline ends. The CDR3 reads CASNRSGRGNNSPLHF. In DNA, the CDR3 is TGTGCCAGCAACCGAAGCGGCAGGGGTAATAATTCACCCCTCCACTTT.

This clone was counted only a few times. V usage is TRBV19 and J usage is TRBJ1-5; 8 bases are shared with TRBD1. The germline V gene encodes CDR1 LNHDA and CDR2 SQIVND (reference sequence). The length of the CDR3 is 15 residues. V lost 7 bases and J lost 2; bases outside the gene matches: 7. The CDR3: CASIHPGGGNQPQHF. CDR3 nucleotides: TGTGCCAGTATTCACCCAGGGGGCGGCAATCAGCCCCAGCATTTT.

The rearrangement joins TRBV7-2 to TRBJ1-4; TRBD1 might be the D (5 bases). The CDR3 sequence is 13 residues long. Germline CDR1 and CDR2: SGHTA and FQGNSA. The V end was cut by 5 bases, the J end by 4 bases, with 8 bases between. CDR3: CASSRQLNEKLFF. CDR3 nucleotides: TGTGCCAGCAGCCGACAGCTTAATGAAAAACTGTTTTTT. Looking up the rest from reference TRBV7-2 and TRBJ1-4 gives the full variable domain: GAGVSQSPSNKVTEKGKDVELRCDPISGHTALYWYRQSLGQGLEFLIYFQGNSAPDKSGLPSDRFSAERTGGSVSTLTIQRTQQEDSAVYLCASSRQLNEKLFFGSGTQLSVL.

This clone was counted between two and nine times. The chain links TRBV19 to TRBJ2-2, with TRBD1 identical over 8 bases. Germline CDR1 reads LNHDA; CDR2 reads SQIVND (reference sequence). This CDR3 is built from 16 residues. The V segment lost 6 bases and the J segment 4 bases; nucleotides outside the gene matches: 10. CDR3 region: CASSDPGTGATGELFF. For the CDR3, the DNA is TGTGCCAGTAGCGATCCCGGGACAGGAGCCACCGGGGAGCTGTTTTTT.

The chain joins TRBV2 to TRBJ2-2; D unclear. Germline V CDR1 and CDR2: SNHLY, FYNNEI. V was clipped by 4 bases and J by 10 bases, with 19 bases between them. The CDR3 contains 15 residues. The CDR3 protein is CASSVPFDPHMELFF. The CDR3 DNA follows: TGTGCCAGCAGTGTTCCCTTCGATCCGCACATGGAGCTGTTTTTT.

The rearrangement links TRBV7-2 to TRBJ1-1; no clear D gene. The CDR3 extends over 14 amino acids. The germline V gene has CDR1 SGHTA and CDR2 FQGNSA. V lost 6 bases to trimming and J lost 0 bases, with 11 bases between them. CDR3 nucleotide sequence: TGTGCCAGCAGTTCCAGTCCCATGAACACTGAAGCTTTCTTT. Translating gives CASSSSPMNTEAFF.

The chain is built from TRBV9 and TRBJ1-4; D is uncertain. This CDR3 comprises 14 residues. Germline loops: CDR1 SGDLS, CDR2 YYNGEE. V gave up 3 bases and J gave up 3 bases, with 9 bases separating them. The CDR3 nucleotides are TGTGCCAGCAGCGGCGGGCTATCTAATGAAAAACTGTTTTTT. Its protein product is CASSGGLSNEKLFF.

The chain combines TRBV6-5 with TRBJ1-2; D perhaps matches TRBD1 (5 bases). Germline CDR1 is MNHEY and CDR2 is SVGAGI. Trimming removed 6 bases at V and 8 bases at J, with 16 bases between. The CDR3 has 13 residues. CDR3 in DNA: TGTGCCAGCAGGACCATCAGGGTTGGGGGCTACACCTTC. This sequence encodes CASRTIRVGGYTF.

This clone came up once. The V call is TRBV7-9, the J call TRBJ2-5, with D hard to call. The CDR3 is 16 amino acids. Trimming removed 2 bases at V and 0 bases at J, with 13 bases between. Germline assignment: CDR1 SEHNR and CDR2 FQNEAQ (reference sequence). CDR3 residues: CASSLFPGRYQETQYF. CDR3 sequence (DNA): TGTGCCAGCAGCTTATTCCCAGGAAGGTACCAAGAGACCCAGTACTTC.

CDR3: CASSVGQGNTEAFF. CDR3 in DNA: TGTGCCAGCAGTGTGGGACAGGGGAACACTGAAGCTTTCTTT. V usage is TRBV28 and J usage is TRBJ1-1; 9 bases map to TRBD1. V trimming: 5 bases; J trimming: 1 base; junction bases outside the gene matches: 2. Germline V gene sequence: CDR1 MDHEN, CDR2 SYDVKM. The CDR3 runs 14 residues.

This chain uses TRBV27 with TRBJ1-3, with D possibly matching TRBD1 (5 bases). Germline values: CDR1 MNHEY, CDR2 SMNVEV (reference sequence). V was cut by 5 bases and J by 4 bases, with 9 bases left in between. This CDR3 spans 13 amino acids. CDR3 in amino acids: CASSPGNGNTIYF. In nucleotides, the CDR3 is TGTGCCAGCAGTCCAGGGAACGGAAACACCATATATTTT.

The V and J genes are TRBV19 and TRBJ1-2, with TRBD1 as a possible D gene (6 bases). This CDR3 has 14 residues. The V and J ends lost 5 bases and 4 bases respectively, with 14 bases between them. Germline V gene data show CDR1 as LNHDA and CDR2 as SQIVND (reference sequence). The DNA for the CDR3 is TGTGCCAGTAGTCCGGGTAGGGGGGGCTATGGCTACACCTTC. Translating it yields CASSPGRGGYGYTF.

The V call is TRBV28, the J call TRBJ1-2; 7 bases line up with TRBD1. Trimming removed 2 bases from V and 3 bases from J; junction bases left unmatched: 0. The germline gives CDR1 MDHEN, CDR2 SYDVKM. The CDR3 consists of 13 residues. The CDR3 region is CASSLGTDYGYTF. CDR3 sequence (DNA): TGTGCCAGCAGTTTAGGGACAGACTATGGCTACACCTTC.

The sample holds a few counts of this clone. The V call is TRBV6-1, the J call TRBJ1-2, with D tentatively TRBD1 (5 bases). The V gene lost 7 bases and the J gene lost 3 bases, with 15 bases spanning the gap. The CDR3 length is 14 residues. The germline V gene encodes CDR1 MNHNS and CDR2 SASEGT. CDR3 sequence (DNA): TGTGCCAGCAACGACAGAGGCGGAGACTATGGCTACACCTTC. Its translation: CASNDRGGDYGYTF.

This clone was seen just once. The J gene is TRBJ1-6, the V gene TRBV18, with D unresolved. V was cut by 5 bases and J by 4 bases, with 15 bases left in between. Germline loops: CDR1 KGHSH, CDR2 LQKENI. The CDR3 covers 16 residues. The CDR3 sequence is CASSTTMGVYNSPLHF. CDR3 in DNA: TGTGCCAGCTCAACAACGATGGGCGTATATAATTCACCCCTCCACTTT.

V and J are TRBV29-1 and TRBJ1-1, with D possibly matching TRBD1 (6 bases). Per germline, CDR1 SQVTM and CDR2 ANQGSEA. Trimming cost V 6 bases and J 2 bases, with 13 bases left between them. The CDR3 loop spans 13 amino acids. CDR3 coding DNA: TGCAGCGTGTGGCTGGACAGTAACACTGAAGCTTTCTTT. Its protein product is CSVWLDSNTEAFF.

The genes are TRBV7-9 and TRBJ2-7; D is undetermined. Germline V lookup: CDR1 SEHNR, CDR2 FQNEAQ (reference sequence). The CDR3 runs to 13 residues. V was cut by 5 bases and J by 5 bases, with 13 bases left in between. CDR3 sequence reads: CASSPEVMDEQYF. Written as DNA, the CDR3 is TGTGCCAGCAGCCCCGAGGTCATGGACGAGCAGTACTTC.

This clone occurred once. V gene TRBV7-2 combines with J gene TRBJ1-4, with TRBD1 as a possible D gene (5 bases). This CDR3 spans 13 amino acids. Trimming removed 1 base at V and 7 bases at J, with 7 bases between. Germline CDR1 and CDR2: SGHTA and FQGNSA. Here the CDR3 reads CASSLGRGEKLFF. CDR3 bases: TGTGCCAGCAGCTTAGGGAGGGGTGAAAAACTGTTTTTT.

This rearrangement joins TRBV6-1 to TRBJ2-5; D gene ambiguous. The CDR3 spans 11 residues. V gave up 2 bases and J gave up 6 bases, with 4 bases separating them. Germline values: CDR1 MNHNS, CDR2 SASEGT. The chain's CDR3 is CASSEYQTQYF. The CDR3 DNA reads TGTGCCAGCAGTGAATATCAGACCCAGTACTTC.

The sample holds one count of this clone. The CDR3, as DNA: TGTGCCAGCAGCACGACAGGAGGAGAGACCCAGTACTTC. Protein sequence: CASSTTGGETQYF. This rearrangement joins TRBV11-2 to TRBJ2-5, with D possibly TRBD1 on 6 matching bases. The CDR3 is 13 residues long. In germline, CDR1 is SGHAT, CDR2 FQNNGV. V lost 5 bases, J lost 4 bases, and 11 bases lay in between.